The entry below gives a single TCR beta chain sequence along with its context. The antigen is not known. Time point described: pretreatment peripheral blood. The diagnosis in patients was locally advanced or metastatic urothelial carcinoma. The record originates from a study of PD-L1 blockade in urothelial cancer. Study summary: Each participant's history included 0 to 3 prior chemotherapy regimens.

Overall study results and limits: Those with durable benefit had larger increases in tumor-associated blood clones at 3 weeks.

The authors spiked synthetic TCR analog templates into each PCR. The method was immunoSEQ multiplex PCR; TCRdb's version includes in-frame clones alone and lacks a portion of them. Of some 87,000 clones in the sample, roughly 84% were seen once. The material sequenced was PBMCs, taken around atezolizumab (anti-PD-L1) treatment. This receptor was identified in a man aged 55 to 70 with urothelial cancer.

CDR3 loop: CATSGLAGAGTDTQYF. CDR3 sequence (DNA): TGTGCCACCAGTGGACTAGCGGGAGCCGGCACAGATACGCAGTATTTT. The V call is TRBV15, the J call TRBJ2-3, with TRBD2 matching over 13 bases. V dropped 6 bases and J dropped 1; count of bases not matched to a gene: 4. CDR1 and CDR2 from the germline V gene are LNHNV and YYDKDF (reference sequence). There are 16 residues in the CDR3.